The 10 T cell receptor beta chains given below trace back to one sample, sequenced in a study of shared clonotypes between healthy human individuals. Assay used: immunoSEQ multiplex PCR; TCRdb lists only in-frame clones, some missing. The table has over a million clones, about 80% seen once. Sequencing input: memory CD4+ T cells sorted from blood. Subset specified: CD45RA-negative fraction. The receptors were sampled from a man aged 18 to 30 in good health.

The chain couples TRBV5-1 to TRBJ2-1; the match to TRBD1 covers 11 bases. The CDR3 runs to 14 residues. In germline, CDR1 is SGHRS, CDR2 YFSETQ. V lost 0 bases to trimming and J lost 9 bases; unmatched junction nucleotides: 2. CDR3 region: CASSLEGTGGEQFF. The CDR3 region has the DNA TGCGCCAGCAGCTTGGAAGGGACAGGGGGTGAGCAGTTCTTC.

This clone was observed a few times. The sample contains more than one DNA sequence encoding this CDR3. This rearrangement joins TRBV5-1 to TRBJ1-1, with unresolved D. CDR1 SGHRS and CDR2 YFSETQ come from the germline V gene. This CDR3 is 14 amino acids long. Between the trimmed V and J ends, which lost 0 bases and 0 bases, there was a span of 6 bases. CDR3 sequence reads: CASSLGRLNTEAFF. As DNA, the CDR3 is TGCGCCAGCAGCTTGGGCAGGTTGAACACTGAAGCTTTCTTT.

This clone was seen just once. This chain joins TRBV7-2 and TRBJ1-1; unclear D gene. Germline V gives CDR1 SGHTA, CDR2 FQGNSA. V lost 2 bases and J 3 bases, leaving 7 bases between the germline ends. The CDR3 covers 13 residues. CDR3 protein: CASSLMVDTEAFF. In DNA, the CDR3 is TGTGCCAGCAGCTTAATGGTCGACACTGAAGCTTTCTTT.

This clone turned up a few times. V gene TRBV7-9 combines with J gene TRBJ1-1, with D possibly being TRBD1 (6 bases). The ends were cut back, 5 bases at V and 3 bases at J, with 22 bases in the middle. CDR3 length equals 17 residues. In germline, CDR1 is SEHNR, CDR2 FQNEAQ (reference sequence). CDR3 amino acids: CASSVTGRWDKDTEAFF. The CDR3 region has the DNA TGTGCCAGCAGCGTTACCGGCCGATGGGACAAAGACACTGAAGCTTTCTTT.

For this clone: Other DNA sequences within the sample encode an identical CDR3. The rearrangement joins TRBV10-3 to TRBJ2-2; 8 bases align to TRBD1. Germline V gene sequence: CDR1 ENHRY, CDR2 SYGVKD. CDR3 size: 14 residues. The trim removed 6 bases at V and 1 base at J, leaving 1 base unmatched. This CDR3 is CAIRGTGNTGELFF. In nucleotides, the CDR3 is TGTGCCATCAGGGGGACAGGGAACACCGGGGAGCTGTTTTTT.

The CDR3 region has the DNA TGTGCCAGCAGTTACTCTTTAAGGGGACCCTACGAGCAGTACTTC. Translating it yields CASSYSLRGPYEQYF. The V gene is TRBV6-5, the J gene TRBJ2-7, with D tentatively TRBD1 or TRBD2 (5 bases each). This CDR3 is built from 15 residues. CDR1 is MNHEY and CDR2 is SVGAGI in the germline V gene. The ends were cut back, 0 bases at V and 2 bases at J, with 11 bases in the middle.

A word on this clone: The same CDR3 can be traced to other DNA sequences in this sample. The chain employs TRBV18 and TRBJ1-4; D gene ambiguous. This CDR3 is built from 14 residues. Per germline, CDR1 KGHSH and CDR2 LQKENI. The germline V and J ends were trimmed by 1 base and 3 bases, with 6 bases remaining between them. CDR3: CASSPQGSNEKLFF. CDR3 DNA sequence: TGTGCCAGCTCACCACAGGGATCTAATGAAAAACTGTTTTTT.

The chain couples TRBV4-3 to TRBJ1-4; 7 bases line up with TRBD1. The length of the CDR3 is 15 residues. V was clipped by 4 bases and J by 8 bases; unmatched bases: 10. Per the germline V gene, CDR1 is LGHNA and CDR2 is YSLEER. CDR3 amino acids: CASSPRKGASEKLFF. As DNA, the CDR3 is TGCGCCAGCAGCCCCCGGAAGGGGGCTTCGGAAAAACTGTTTTTT.

Of note for this clone: Since a much larger clone is just one base distant, this may be a read error. This sequence joins TRBV6-1 and TRBJ1-5; possible D gene TRBD1, 6 bases. Germline V lookup: CDR1 MNHNS, CDR2 SASEGT. The V end was cut by 6 bases, the J end by 2 bases, with 8 bases between. This CDR3 comprises 13 residues. CDR3 in amino acids: CASSRGGNQPQHF. CDR3 bases: TGTGCCAGCAGCAGGGGTGGCAATCAGCCCCAGCATTTT.

The V and J genes are TRBV7-6 and TRBJ2-7, with D unclear. This CDR3 is 12 amino acids long. V was shortened by 3 bases and J by 4 bases, with 7 bases between the two germline ends. Germline V gene sequence: CDR1 SGHVS, CDR2 FNYEAQ. CDR3 loop: CASSLTAYEQYF. The CDR3 DNA sequence: TGTGCCAGCAGCTTGACCGCGTACGAGCAGTACTTC.